The subject of this entry is one TCR beta chain. Its antigen is currently unknown. The sample belongs to a study of OX40 agonist ivuxolimab in advanced cancers. At the level of the study: Participants averaged approximately 61 years of age (range roughly 20 to 90) and were 75% to 90% male. Study results and limitations: At doses 0.1 to 3.0 mg/kg, CD4+ and CD8+ clones expanded. Mean expanded clone counts were higher in CD8+ than CD4+ T cells.

The germline V gene encodes CDR1 KGHSH and CDR2 LQKENI. This CDR3 is built from 13 residues. Trimming shortened V by 1 base and J by 5 bases, and 9 bases separated the two germline ends. Clones were read by immunoSEQ multiplex PCR, and TCRdb kept only the in-frame ones, dropping some. The sample lists around 83,000 clones, 75% to 95% occurring once. Prior autoimmune disease or systemic immunosuppression barred patients. The TCR comes from an adult with an advanced solid tumor such as melanoma, head and neck, liver or kidney cancer. This specimen consisted of CD4+ or CD8+ T cells sorted from blood, obtained in a trial of the OX40 agonist ivuxolimab. The chain employs TRBV18 and TRBJ2-7; no firm D call. The CDR3 here is CASSPQGRNEQYF. The CDR3, as DNA: TGTGCCAGCTCACCACAGGGTAGGAACGAGCAGTACTTC.